This T cell receptor beta chain appears in the sequencing data of a study of blood T cell repertoires in COVID-19. Clones were read by immunoSEQ multiplex PCR, and TCRdb kept only the in-frame ones, dropping some. The table lists roughly 26,000 clones, roughly 85% of them singletons, with 30% to 40% in the top ten. This CDR3 region has 14 residues. The V segment lost 7 bases and the J segment 1 base; nucleotides outside the gene matches: 2. Germline loops: CDR1 LNHDA, CDR2 SQIVND (reference sequence). The chain combines TRBV19 with TRBJ2-3, with TRBD1 matching over 10 bases. The sample taken for sequencing was peripheral blood. The origin of this receptor is a human donor in a cohort sampled during active COVID-19. CDR3 sequence (DNA): TGTGCCAGTATTGGGACAGGGGGCACAGATACGCAGTATTTT. It is translated as CASIGTGGTDTQYF.